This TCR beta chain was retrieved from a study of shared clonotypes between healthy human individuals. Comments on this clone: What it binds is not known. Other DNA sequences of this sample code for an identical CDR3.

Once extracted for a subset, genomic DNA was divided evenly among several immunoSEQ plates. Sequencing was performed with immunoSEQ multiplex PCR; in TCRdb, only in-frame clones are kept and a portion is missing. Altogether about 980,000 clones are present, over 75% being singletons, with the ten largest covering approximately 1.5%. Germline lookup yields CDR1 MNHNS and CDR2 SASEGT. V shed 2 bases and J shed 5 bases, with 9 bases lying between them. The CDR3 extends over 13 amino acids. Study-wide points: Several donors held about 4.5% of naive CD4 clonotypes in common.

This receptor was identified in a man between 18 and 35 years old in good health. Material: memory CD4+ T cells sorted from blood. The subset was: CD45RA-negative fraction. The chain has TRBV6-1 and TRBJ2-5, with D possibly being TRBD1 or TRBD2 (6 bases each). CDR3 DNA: TGTGCCAGCAGTGAACAGGGGAGGGAGACCCAGTACTTC. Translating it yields CASSEQGRETQYF.